This TCR beta chain was recorded in a study of T cell responses to AZD1222 COVID-19 vaccine. With 4 bases clipped from V and 2 bases from J, the junction kept 7 bases outside the gene matches. The CDR3 has 15 amino acids. Germline lookup yields CDR1 MNHEY and CDR2 SVGAGI. Study-wide results and limits: Two doses of AZD1222 preceded a rise in Spike-specific TCR breadth and depth.

Profiled with immunoSEQ multiplex PCR; TCRdb holds only in-frame clones, not every one. Here the sample spans under 200,000 clones, roughly 94% being singletons. In regard to this clone: The antigen is unknown.

This TCR came from an adult in good health. This chain connects TRBV6-5 to TRBJ2-7; 8 nucleotides agree with TRBD2. The material sequenced was peripheral blood, taken on day 0 of AZD1222 vaccination. DNA for the CDR3: TGTGCCAGCAGTTCGGGGGGGGAGGCACCCTACGAGCAGTACTTC. Amino acids: CASSSGGEAPYEQYF.